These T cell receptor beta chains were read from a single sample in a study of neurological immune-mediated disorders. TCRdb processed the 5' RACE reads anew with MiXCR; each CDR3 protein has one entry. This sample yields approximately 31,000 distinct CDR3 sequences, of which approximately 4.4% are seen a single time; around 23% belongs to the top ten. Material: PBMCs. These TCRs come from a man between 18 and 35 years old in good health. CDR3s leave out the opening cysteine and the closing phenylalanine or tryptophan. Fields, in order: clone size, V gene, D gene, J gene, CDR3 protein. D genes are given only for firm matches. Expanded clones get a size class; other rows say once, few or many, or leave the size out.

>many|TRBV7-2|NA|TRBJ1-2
ASSLVSVGRNT
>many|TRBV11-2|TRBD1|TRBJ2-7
ASSFDRGWVGEQY
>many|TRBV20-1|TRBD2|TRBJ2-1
SAVTSGGAYEQF
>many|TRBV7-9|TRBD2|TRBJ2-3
ASSLGVLRGGVADTQY
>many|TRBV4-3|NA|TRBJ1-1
ASSHSQGVGTEAF
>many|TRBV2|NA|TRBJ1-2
ATEQGFYGYT
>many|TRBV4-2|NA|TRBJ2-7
ASRKGTPGSYEQY
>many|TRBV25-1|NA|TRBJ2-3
ASSPSEVSTDTQY
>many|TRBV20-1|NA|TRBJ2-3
SKLDPISEGDTQY
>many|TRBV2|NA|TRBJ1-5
ASSQDSTGNQPQH
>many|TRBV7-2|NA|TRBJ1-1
ASSSTGTLNTEAF
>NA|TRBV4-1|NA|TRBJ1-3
ASSQLDMGLISGNTIY
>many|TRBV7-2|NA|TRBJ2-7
ASGRGSSYEQY
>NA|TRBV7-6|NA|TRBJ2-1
ASSRTYPNEQF
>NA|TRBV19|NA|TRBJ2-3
ASSARGKTDTQY
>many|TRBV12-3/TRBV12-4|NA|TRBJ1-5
ASSSRGNQPQH
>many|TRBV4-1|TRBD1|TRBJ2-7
ASSQEPPRGLNYEQY
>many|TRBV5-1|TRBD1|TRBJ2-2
ASSPRQGTGELF
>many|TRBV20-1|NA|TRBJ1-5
SAKQVLQVDSRVWNQPQH
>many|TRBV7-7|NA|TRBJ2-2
ASSFAGFSSGELF
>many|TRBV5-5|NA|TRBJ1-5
ASSLEGVSPQH
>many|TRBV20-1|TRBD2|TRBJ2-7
SARSGGPRYEQY
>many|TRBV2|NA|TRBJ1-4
ASSGPFGSLV
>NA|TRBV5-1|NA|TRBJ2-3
ASSLQPDTQY
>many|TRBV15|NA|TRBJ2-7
ATSRDEGYEQY
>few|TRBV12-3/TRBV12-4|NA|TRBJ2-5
ASSLAGGFETQY
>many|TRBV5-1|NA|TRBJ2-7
ASSFEGSYEQY
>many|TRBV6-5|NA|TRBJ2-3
ASSYSARTDTQY
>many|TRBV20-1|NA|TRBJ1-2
SATLPVNYGYT
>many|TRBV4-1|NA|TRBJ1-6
ASSQTQLSSYNSPLH
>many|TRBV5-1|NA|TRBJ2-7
ASSLAMGRSYEQY